This T cell receptor beta chain emerged from a study of cytomegalovirus exposure and HLA in healthy donors. Notes on this clone: The antigen is unknown.

Measured with immunoSEQ multiplex PCR; TCRdb has only the in-frame clones, and not every one. The sample carries under 110,000 clones, around 90% recorded once. Study-level points and caveats: The classifier reportedly diagnosed cytomegalovirus status with high sensitivity and specificity.

V shed 6 bases and J 4 bases; nucleotides not matched to a gene: 7. The CDR3 spans 14 residues. Germline V gene sequence: CDR1 ENHRY, CDR2 SYGVKD. This clonotype originated in a woman aged 18-29 years in good health and CMV-seropositive. The chain combines TRBV10-3 with TRBJ2-7; 9 nucleotides agree with TRBD1. The sample taken for sequencing was PBMCs. The CDR3 coding sequence is TGTGCCATCAGCTTATTAGGACAGGGGTACGAGCAGTACTTC. Translated: CAISLLGQGYEQYF.